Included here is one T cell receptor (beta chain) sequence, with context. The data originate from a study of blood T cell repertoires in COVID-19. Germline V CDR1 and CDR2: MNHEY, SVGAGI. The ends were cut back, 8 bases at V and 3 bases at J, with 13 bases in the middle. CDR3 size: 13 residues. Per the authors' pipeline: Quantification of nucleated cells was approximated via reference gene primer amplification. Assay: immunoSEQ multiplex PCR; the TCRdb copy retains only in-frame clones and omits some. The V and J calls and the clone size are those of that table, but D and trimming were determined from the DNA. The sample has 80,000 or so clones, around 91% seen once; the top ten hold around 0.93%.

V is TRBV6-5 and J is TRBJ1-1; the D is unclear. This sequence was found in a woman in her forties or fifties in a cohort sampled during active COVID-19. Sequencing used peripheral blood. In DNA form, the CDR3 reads TGTGCCAGCCGGGTTTCCCGGGACACTGAAGCTTTCTTT. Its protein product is CASRVSRDTEAFF.